What follows is one T cell receptor (beta chain) and its context. This sample is part of a study of blood T cell repertoires in COVID-19. Looking at the study overall: Sources were T cells, B-cell-depleted T cells, or PBMCs; the material itself was cDNA or gDNA.

Using immunoSEQ multiplex PCR, the repertoire was profiled, and TCRdb retains in-frame clones only, with some absent. The table includes 350,000 to 400,000 clones, 88% detected once. Participants were aged about 18 to 89 years, lived in over 20 US areas, and enrolled virtually. Cohort allocation depended upon clinical history that participants reported. The CDR3 covers 15 residues. Germline V gives CDR1 MNHEY, CDR2 SVGAGI. Trimming took 5 bases from V and 4 from J; bases not matched to a gene: 7. The chain carries TRBV6-5 and TRBJ1-2, with TRBD1 matching 10 bases. The specimen was PBMCs or T cells enriched from blood (not recorded which). This receptor was identified in a woman aged 18-29 years who had recovered from COVID-19. DNA of the CDR3: TGTGCCAGCAGTCGGGGACAGGGGTCGGGCTATGGCTACACCTTC. It encodes CASSRGQGSGYGYTF.